Included here is one T cell receptor beta chain sequence, with context. The method was immunoSEQ multiplex PCR; TCRdb's version includes in-frame clones alone and lacks a portion of them. The data contain 85,000 to 130,000 clones, around 90% of them singletons. The data were obtained in a study of blood T cell repertoires in COVID-19. The CDR3 has 14 residues. Germline CDR1 is LGHNA and CDR2 is YSLEER. Trimming stripped 3 bases from V and 1 base from J, with 9 bases between. What was sequenced was peripheral blood. This clonotype was sampled from a human donor in a cohort sampled during active COVID-19. The rearrangement uses TRBV4-3 and TRBJ1-1; D not certain. CDR3 amino acids: CASSHRGENTEAFF. CDR3 coding DNA: TGCGCCAGCAGCCATCGGGGAGAGAACACTGAAGCTTTCTTT.